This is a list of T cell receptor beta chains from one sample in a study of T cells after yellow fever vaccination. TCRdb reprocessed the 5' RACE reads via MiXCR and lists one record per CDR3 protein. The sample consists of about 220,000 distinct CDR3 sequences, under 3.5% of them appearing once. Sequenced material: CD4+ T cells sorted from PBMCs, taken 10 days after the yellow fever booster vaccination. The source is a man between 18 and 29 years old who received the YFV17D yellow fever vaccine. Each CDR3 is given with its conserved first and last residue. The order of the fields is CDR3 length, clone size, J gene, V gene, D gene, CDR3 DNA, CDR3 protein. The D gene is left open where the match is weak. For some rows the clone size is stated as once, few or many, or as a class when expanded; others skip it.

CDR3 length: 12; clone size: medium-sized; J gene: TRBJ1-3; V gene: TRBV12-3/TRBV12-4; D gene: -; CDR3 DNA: TGTGCCAGCGGCAGCTCTGGAAACACCATATATTTT; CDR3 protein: CASGSSGNTIYF
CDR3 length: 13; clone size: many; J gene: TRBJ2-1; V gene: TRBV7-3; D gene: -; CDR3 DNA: TGTGCCAGCAGCGACGGCTCCTACAATGAGCAGTTCTTC; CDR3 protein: CASSDGSYNEQFF
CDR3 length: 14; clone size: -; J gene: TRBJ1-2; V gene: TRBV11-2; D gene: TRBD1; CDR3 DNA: TGTGCCAGCAGCACCAGGGGGCGCCGCTATGGCTACACCTTC; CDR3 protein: CASSTRGRRYGYTF
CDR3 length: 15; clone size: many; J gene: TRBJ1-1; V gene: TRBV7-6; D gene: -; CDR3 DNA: TGTGCCAGCAGCCCCGAGGGTGGGCGGGGAACTGAAGCTTTCTTT; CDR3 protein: CASSPEGGRGTEAFF
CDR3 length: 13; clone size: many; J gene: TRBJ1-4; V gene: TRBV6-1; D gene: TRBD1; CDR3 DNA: TGTGCCAGCAGGGAGGGGGCGAGGGAAAAACTGTTTTTT; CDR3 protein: CASREGAREKLFF
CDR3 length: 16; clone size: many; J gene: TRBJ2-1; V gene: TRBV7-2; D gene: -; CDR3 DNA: TGTGCCAGCAGCTTAGGACAGTGGAGCTCCTACAATGAGCAGTTCTTC; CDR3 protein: CASSLGQWSSYNEQFF
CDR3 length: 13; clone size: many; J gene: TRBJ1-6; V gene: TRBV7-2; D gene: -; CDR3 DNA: TGTGCCACCGGTAGCTCCTATAATTCACCCCTCCACTTT; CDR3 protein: CATGSSYNSPLHF
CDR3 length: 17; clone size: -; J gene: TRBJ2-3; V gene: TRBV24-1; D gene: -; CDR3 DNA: TGTGCCACCAGTGATCCCCCCTTAGAGGGTTACACAGATACGCAGTATTTT; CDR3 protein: CATSDPPLEGYTDTQYF
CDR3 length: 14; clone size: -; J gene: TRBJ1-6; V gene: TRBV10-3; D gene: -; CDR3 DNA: TGTGCCATCAGCCCCGGGCCTTATAATTCACCCCTCCACTTT; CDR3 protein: CAISPGPYNSPLHF
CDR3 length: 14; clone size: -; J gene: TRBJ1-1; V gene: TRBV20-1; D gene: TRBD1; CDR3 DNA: TGCAGTGCTCGCCTACAGGGGTTGACCACTGAAGCTTTCTTT; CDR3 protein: CSARLQGLTTEAFF
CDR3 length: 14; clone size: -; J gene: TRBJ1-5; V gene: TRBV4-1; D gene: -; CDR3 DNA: TGCGCCAGCAGCCAAGATAGGGGCGGGCAGCCCCAGCATTTT; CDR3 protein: CASSQDRGGQPQHF
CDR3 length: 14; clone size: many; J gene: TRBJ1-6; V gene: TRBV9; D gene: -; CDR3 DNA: TGTGCCAGCAGCGAGACAGCTCAGAATTCACCCCTCCACTTT; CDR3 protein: CASSETAQNSPLHF
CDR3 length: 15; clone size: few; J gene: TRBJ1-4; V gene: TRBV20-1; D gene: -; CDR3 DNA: TGCAGTGCCCGCCGCTGGGAAGCAACTAATGAAAAACTGTTTTTT; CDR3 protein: CSARRWEATNEKLFF
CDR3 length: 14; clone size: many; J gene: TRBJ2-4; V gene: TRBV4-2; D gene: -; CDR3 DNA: TGTGCCAGCAGCCAAGTATTACTAATGGACATTCAGTACTTC; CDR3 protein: CASSQVLLMDIQYF
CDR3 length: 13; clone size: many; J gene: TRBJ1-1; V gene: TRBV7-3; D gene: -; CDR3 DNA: TGTGCCAGCAGCCGGACAGCCCACACTGAAGCTTTCTTT; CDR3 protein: CASSRTAHTEAFF
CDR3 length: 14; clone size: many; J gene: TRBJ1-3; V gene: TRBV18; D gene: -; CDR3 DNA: TGTGCCAGCTCCCGGGGAAGCTCTGGAAACACCATATATTTT; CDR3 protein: CASSRGSSGNTIYF
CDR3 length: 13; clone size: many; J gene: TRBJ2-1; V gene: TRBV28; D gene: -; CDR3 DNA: TGTGCCAGCAGTTTGTACCTAGCAAATGAGCAGTTCTTC; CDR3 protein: CASSLYLANEQFF
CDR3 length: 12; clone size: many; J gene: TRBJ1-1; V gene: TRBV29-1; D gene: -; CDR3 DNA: TGCAGCGTTGATCGGCAGTTTTTGGGAGCTTTCTTT; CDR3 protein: CSVDRQFLGAFF
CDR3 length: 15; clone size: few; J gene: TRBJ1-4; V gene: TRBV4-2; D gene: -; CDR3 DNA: TGTGCCAGCAGCCTGGAGCAAACGATTAATGAAAAACTGTTTTTT; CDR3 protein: CASSLEQTINEKLFF
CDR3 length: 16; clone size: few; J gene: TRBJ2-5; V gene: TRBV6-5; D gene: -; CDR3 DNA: TGTGCCAGCAGTTACTCGAAGACTCGGACGTTAGAGACCCAGTACTTC; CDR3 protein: CASSYSKTRTLETQYF
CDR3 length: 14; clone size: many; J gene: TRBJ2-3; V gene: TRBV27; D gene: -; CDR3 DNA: TGTGCCAGCAGCTATAATACACTTCCAGATACGCAGTATTTT; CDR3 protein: CASSYNTLPDTQYF
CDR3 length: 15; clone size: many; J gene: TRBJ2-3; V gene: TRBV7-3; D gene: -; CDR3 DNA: TGTGCCAGCAGCTTACGGGGGGCCCTCACAGATACGCAGTATTTT; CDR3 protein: CASSLRGALTDTQYF
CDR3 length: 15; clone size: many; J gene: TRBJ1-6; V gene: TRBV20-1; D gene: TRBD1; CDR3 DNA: TGCAGTGCTATGACAGGGAGTAAATCTAATTCACCCCTCCACTTT; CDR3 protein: CSAMTGSKSNSPLHF
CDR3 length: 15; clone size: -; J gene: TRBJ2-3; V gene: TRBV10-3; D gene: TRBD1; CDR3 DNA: TGTGCCATCAATGCGGGACAGGGAGACCCAGATACGCAGTATTTT; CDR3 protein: CAINAGQGDPDTQYF
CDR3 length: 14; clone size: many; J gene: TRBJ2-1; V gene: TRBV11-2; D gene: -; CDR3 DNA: TGTGCCAGCAGCTTAAGAGTTTCCTACAATGAGCAGTTCTTC; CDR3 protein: CASSLRVSYNEQFF
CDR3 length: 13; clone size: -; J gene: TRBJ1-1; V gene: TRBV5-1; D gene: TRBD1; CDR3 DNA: TGCGCCAGCAGCCAAGGGGGCTTGACTGAAGCTTTCTTT; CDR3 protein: CASSQGGLTEAFF
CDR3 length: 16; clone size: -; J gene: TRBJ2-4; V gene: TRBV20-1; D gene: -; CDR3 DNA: TGCAGTGCTAGGCCAGGAGGGGGGGCGGCCAAAAACATTCAGTACTTC; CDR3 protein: CSARPGGGAAKNIQYF
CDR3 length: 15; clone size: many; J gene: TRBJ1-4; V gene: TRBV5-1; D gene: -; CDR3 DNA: TGCGCCAGCAGCTTGTGGGCACCAACTAATGAAAAACTGTTTTTT; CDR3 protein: CASSLWAPTNEKLFF
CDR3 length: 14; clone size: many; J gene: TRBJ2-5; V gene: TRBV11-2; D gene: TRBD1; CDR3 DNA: TGTGCCAGCAGCTACCAACAGGGGACGGAGACCCAGTACTTC; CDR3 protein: CASSYQQGTETQYF
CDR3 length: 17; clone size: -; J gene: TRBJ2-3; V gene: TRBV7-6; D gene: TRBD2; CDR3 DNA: TGTGCCAGCAGCTTATACCGGACTAGCGGGGGAACAGATACGCAGTATTTT; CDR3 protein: CASSLYRTSGGTDTQYF
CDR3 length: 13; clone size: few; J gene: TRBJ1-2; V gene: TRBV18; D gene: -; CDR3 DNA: TGTGCCAGCTCACCAGAGGTCTCGCGCGGCTACACCTTC; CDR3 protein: CASSPEVSRGYTF
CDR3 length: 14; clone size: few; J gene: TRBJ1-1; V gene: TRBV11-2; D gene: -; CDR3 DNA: TGTGCCAGCAGCTCGGGGATCGGGAACGCTGAAGCTTTCTTT; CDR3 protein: CASSSGIGNAEAFF